The 22 T cell receptor beta chains below were found in one sample sequenced in a study of T cells in Graves' hyperthyroidism and ophthalmopathy. Using RNA transcripts as the source, TCR beta CDR3 regions were amplified. The TCR CDR3 first-round RT-PCR relied on the HTBI primer set. From the multiplex PCR reads, TCRdb called clonotypes with MiXCR, one entry per CDR3 protein. The table lists 350,000 to 400,000 distinct CDR3 sequences, about 15% of them singletons. The sequenced sample was blood. These receptors were obtained from a woman aged 25 to 39 with Graves' hyperthyroidism.

This clonotype occurred a few times. The rearrangement uses TRBV4-1 and TRBJ2-7; TRBD2 matches at 11 bases. The length of the CDR3 is 16 residues. Germline CDR1 and CDR2: MGHRA and YSYEKL. J was trimmed by 2 bases and V by 0 bases; bases with no gene match: 3. The CDR3 coding sequence is TGCGCCAGCAGCCAAGATGGGACTAGCGGTACCTACGAGCAGTACTTC. Translated, it gives CASSQDGTSGTYEQYF.

This clonotype occurred many times. The chain has TRBV30 and TRBJ2-1; 13 bases line up with TRBD2. Germline V lookup: CDR1 GTSNPN, CDR2 SVGIG (reference sequence). V dropped 3 bases and J dropped 12; count of bases not matched to a gene: 2. The CDR3 runs to 12 residues. CDR3 sequence: CAWSGLAGVQFF. CDR3 coding DNA: TGTGCCTGGAGCGGACTAGCGGGAGTGCAGTTCTTC.

This clonotype was found many times. V is TRBV28 and J is TRBJ2-2; 10 nucleotides align to TRBD2. The CDR3 length is 18 residues. V gave up 3 bases and J gave up 4 bases; unmatched junction bases: 11. Germline V gene lookup returns CDR1 MDHEN and CDR2 SYDVKM. The CDR3 reads CASSFGVLAGKSTGELFF. CDR3 DNA sequence: TGTGCCAGCAGTTTTGGAGTACTAGCGGGAAAGAGCACCGGGGAGCTGTTTTTT.

This clonotype was recorded a few times. This chain links TRBV29-1 with TRBJ2-5; D not certain. The length of the CDR3 is 12 residues. Per the germline V gene, CDR1 is SQVTM and CDR2 is ANQGSEA. Trimming took 4 bases from V and 2 from J, leaving 8 bases between them. The CDR3: CSVVYSQETQYF. For the CDR3, the DNA is TGCAGCGTTGTCTACAGTCAAGAGACCCAGTACTTC.

This clonotype was observed many times. The V gene is TRBV6-2 or TRBV6-3, the J gene TRBJ2-7; tentative D call: TRBD2 (6 bases). Trimming pared 2 bases from V and 1 base from J, leaving 9 bases between. In germline, CDR1 is MNHEY, CDR2 SVGEGT. The CDR3 runs to 14 residues. The CDR3, as DNA: TGTGCCAGCAGTTACGCCGGGACTTCCTACGAGCAGTACTTC. Translating gives CASSYAGTSYEQYF.

This clonotype was recorded many times. V usage is TRBV5-1 and J usage is TRBJ1-5; D is possibly TRBD1 (6 bases). The CDR3 is 13 residues long. V was trimmed by 4 bases and J by 5 bases, leaving 10 bases between them. Germline V gene lookup returns CDR1 SGHRS and CDR2 YFSETQ. CDR3 bases: TGCGCCAGCAGCCCGGACAGCGATCAGCCCCAGCATTTT. Amino acid sequence: CASSPDSDQPQHF.

This clonotype has ten or more counts. The chain recombines TRBV2 with TRBJ2-5; 10 bases match TRBD1. Germline V gene data show CDR1 as SNHLY and CDR2 as FYNNEI. The CDR3 is made up of 15 amino acids. V lost 5 bases and J lost 7; bases outside the gene matches: 10. This CDR3 is CASSRDRGDLGTQYF. DNA of the CDR3: TGTGCCAGCAGTCGGGACAGGGGCGATTTAGGGACCCAGTACTTC.

This clonotype was recorded many times. This chain uses TRBV3-1 with TRBJ2-7; D is uncertain. This CDR3 comprises 14 residues. Germline V lookup: CDR1 LGHDT, CDR2 YNNKEL (reference sequence). V lost 1 base to trimming and J lost 4 bases, with 11 bases between them. The CDR3 is CASSQANRVYEQYF. DNA of the CDR3: TGTGCCAGCAGCCAAGCTAACAGAGTATACGAGCAGTACTTC.

At least ten counts were recorded for this clonotype. The chain carries TRBV20-1 and TRBJ2-7; 7 nucleotides match TRBD2. This CDR3 is 14 amino acids long. The J segment lost 1 base and the V segment lost 5 bases, leaving 8 bases of the junction unmatched. Germline loops: CDR1 DFQATT, CDR2 SNEGSKA (reference sequence). The CDR3 nucleotides read TGCAGTGCTTTCGGACTAGTAGGTTCCTACGAGCAGTACTTC. Translated: CSAFGLVGSYEQYF.

The rearrangement links TRBV24-1 to TRBJ2-3; 10 bases align to TRBD2. The CDR3 is 17 residues long. The germline CDR1 and CDR2 sequences are KGHDR and SFDVKD. Trimming took 3 bases from V and 3 from J; bases not matched to a gene: 8. CDR3 residues: CATSDRRRAGGTDTQYF. The CDR3 nucleotides read TGTGCCACCAGTGATCGGCGCAGAGCGGGAGGGACAGATACGCAGTATTTT.

Only a few counts were recorded for this clonotype. The chain carries TRBV6-1 and TRBJ1-2, with unresolved D. Trimming shortened V by 3 bases and J by 5 bases, and 10 bases separated the two germline ends. Per germline, CDR1 MNHNS and CDR2 SASEGT. The CDR3 has 13 residues. CDR3 in DNA: TGTGCCAGCAGTGAGAGGCAGCTGTATGGCTACACCTTC. Translating it yields CASSERQLYGYTF.

At least ten counts were recorded for this clonotype. This rearrangement joins TRBV6-1 to TRBJ2-5; tentative D call: TRBD2 (5 bases). The CDR3 has 14 amino acids. The V end lost 6 bases, the J end lost 3 bases, and 14 bases lay between the germline ends. The germline CDR1 and CDR2 sequences are MNHNS and SASEGT. This CDR3 is CASRPGLLKETQYF. CDR3 bases: TGTGCCAGCAGACCAGGACTGCTGAAAGAGACCCAGTACTTC.

This clonotype was seen ten or more times. The genes are TRBV7-9 and TRBJ2-7, with D unclear. Germline-derived CDR1 and CDR2 are SEHNR and FQNEAQ (reference sequence). This CDR3 spans 12 amino acids. V lost 6 bases to trimming and J lost 6 bases, with 12 bases between them. The CDR3, as DNA: TGTGCCAGCAGATTACTACTTGGCGAGCAGTACTTC. Its protein product is CASRLLLGEQYF.

This clonotype was seen repeatedly, ten times or more. The gene calls are TRBV7-2 and TRBJ2-7; TRBD2 might be the D (6 bases). The ends were cut back, 6 bases at V and 6 bases at J, with 15 bases in the middle. Germline assignment: CDR1 SGHTA and CDR2 FQGNSA. The CDR3 covers 13 residues. In nucleotides, the CDR3 is TGTGCCAGCAGGGAGGGGACGGTCCGCGAGCAGTACTTC. This encodes CASREGTVREQYF.

The gene calls are TRBV5-5 and TRBJ2-6; 8 bases line up with TRBD2. Germline values: CDR1 SGHKS, CDR2 YYEKEE (reference sequence). This CDR3 comprises 17 residues. V shed 1 base, J shed 0 bases, and the junction held 3 bases outside the gene matches. CDR3 sequence: CASSLSGGFSGANVLTF. The CDR3, as DNA: TGTGCCAGCAGCTTGAGCGGGGGTTTCTCTGGGGCCAACGTCCTGACTTTC.

There are a few counts of this clonotype. V is TRBV5-1 and J is TRBJ2-3, with D perhaps TRBD1 or TRBD2 (7 bases each). Germline CDR1 and CDR2: SGHRS and YFSETQ. This CDR3 is 15 amino acids long. The ends were cut back, 3 bases at V and 0 bases at J, with 11 bases in the middle. The CDR3: CASSSGGQSTDTQYF. The CDR3, as DNA: TGCGCCAGCAGCTCGGGGGGACAGAGCACAGATACGCAGTATTTT. The whole variable domain, remainder taken from reference TRBV5-1 and TRBJ2-3, is KAGVTQTPRYLIKTRGQQVTLSCSPISGHRSVSWYQQTPGQGLQFLFEYFSETQRNKGNFPGRFSGRQFSNSRSEMNVSTLELGDSALYLCASSSGGQSTDTQYFGPGTRLTVL.

On this clonotype: A read error may explain this, as a much larger clone is one base away. The gene calls are TRBV28 and TRBJ2-7, with D possibly matching TRBD2 (7 bases). Per the germline V gene, CDR1 is MDHEN and CDR2 is SYDVKM. The length of the CDR3 is 17 residues. The CDR3 here is CAGSFLAEGGGSYEQYF. CDR3 in DNA: TGTGCCGGCAGTTTCTTAGCGGAGGGGGGCGGGAGTTACGAGCAGTACTTC.

This clonotype came up once. This chain links TRBV30 with TRBJ2-1; possible D gene TRBD2, 5 bases. Trimming removed 4 bases at V and 5 bases at J, with 15 bases between. This CDR3 has 14 amino acids. CDR1 is GTSNPN and CDR2 is SVGIG in the germline V gene (reference sequence). The CDR3: CAWNNERPNNEQFF. In nucleotides, the CDR3 is TGTGCCTGGAATAACGAGCGGCCCAACAATGAGCAGTTCTTC.

This clonotype was observed a handful of times. The genes are TRBV4-2 and TRBJ2-7; TRBD2 might be the D (6 bases). CDR1 and CDR2 from the germline V gene are LGHNA and YNFKEQ. There are 13 residues in the CDR3. V lost 2 bases, J lost 4 bases, and 9 bases lay in between. CDR3 loop: CASSQREQYEQYF. CDR3 DNA: TGTGCCAGCAGCCAACGGGAGCAGTACGAGCAGTACTTC.

The CDR3 nucleotides are TGTGCCAGCAGCCCCCTATCAAGGGCCACTGAAGCTTTCTTT. Its protein product is CASSPLSRATEAFF. This chain links TRBV11-1 with TRBJ1-1; D uncertain. V was clipped by 5 bases and J by 4 bases, with 14 bases between them. The germline V gene has CDR1 SGHAT and CDR2 FQDESV (reference sequence). The CDR3 is 14 amino acids.

Comments on this clonotype: A much larger clone differs by one base, so this may be a read error. The V call is TRBV20-1, the J call TRBJ2-5, with D perhaps matching TRBD1 or TRBD2 (5 bases each). CDR3 length equals 10 residues. CDR1 DFQATT and CDR2 SNEGSKA come from the germline V gene (reference sequence). CDR3 protein: CNAWDGTQYF. As DNA, the CDR3 is TGCAATGCCTGGGACGGAACCCAGTACTTC.

This clonotype showed up just a few times. The chain combines TRBV5-1 with TRBJ1-2; 7 bases map to TRBD1. The germline gives CDR1 SGHRS, CDR2 YFSETQ. The length of the CDR3 is 15 residues. Trimming at V came to 2 bases and at J to 0 bases, leaving 4 bases not matched to a gene. CDR3 sequence: CASSFRDRANYGYTF. The CDR3 DNA follows: TGCGCCAGCAGCTTCCGGGACAGAGCTAACTATGGCTACACCTTC.